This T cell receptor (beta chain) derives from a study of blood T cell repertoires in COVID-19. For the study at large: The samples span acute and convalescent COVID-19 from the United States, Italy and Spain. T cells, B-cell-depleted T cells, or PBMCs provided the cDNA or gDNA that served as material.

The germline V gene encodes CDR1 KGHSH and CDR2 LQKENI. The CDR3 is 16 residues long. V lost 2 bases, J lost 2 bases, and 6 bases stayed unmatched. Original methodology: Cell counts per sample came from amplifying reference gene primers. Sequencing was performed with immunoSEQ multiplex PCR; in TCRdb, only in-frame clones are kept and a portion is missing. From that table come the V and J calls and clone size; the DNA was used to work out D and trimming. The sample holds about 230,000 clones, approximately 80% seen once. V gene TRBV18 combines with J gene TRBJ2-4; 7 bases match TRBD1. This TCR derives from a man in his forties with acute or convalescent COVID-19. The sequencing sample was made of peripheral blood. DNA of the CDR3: TGTGCCAGCTCACCAGGGACAGTAAGGACCAAAAACATTCAGTACTTC. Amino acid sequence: CASSPGTVRTKNIQYF.